This TCR beta chain was recorded in a study of control samples from healthy donors and cancer patients. Only in-frame clones appear in the TCRdb table, and some are missing; sequencing was by immunoSEQ multiplex PCR. The table shows about 100,000 clones, with 88% occurring only once. The CDR3 runs 15 residues. Per the germline V gene, CDR1 is SGHNT and CDR2 is YENEEA. V gave up 5 bases and J gave up 0 bases, with 11 bases separating them. This TCR was sampled from a man aged 30 to 39 in good health. The chain combines TRBV11-3 with TRBJ2-1; the D is unclear. What was sequenced was blood. CDR3 in amino acids: CASSPPDHSYNEQFF. The CDR3 DNA reads as TGTGCCAGCAGCCCTCCGGACCACTCCTACAATGAGCAGTTCTTC. Full variable domain (missing parts from reference TRBV11-3 and TRBJ2-1): EAGVVQSPRYKIIEKKQPVAFWCNPISGHNTLYWYLQNLGQGPELLIRYENEEAVDDSQLPKDRFSAERLKGVDSTLKIQPAELGDSAVYLCASSPPDHSYNEQFFGPGTRLTVL.